This T cell receptor (beta chain) derives from a study of cytomegalovirus exposure and HLA in healthy donors. Study-wide points: Cytomegalovirus association was assigned to about 150 TCR beta chains. According to a subsequent analysis, TCR clusters from the first cohort were inclined to appear together in the roughly 120 validation repertoires.

Germline trimming cut 5 bases from V and 4 bases from J; bases unmatched to any gene: 10. Germline V lookup: CDR1 SGHTA, CDR2 FQGNSA. This CDR3 contains 17 residues. Notes on this clone: What it binds is unknown.

The donors were members of the validation cohort, which comprised 120 subjects and was separate from the first cohort of roughly 700 subjects. Profiled with immunoSEQ multiplex PCR; TCRdb holds only in-frame clones, not every one. The sample includes under 85,000 clones, roughly 94% seen only once; the top ten take around 2.1%. Sequencing was carried out using PBMCs. This TCR was recovered from a woman between 18 and 30 years old in good health and CMV-seronegative. This chain uses TRBV7-2 with TRBJ2-5; 13 bases are a match to TRBD2. CDR3 nucleotides: TGTGCCAGCAGCAGATCCGGGACTAGCGGGATCGGAGAGACCCAGTACTTC. Amino acid sequence: CASSRSGTSGIGETQYF.